Listed below are T cell receptor beta chains from one sample, sequenced in a study of CD8 T cells in ankylosing spondylitis. MiXCR, run by TCRdb on the 5' RACE reads, gives a single entry per CDR3 protein. In the table there are about 210,000 distinct CDR3 sequences, 8% to 9% of which are singletons. Sample: blood, either unsorted or a sorted T cell fraction (not recorded which). The receptor source for this set is a female donor with ankylosing spondylitis or in good health (not recorded which). The CDR3 runs from the conserved cysteine through the conserved F or W. The D gene is left open where the match is weak. The size field is filled for only some rows; it gives once, few, many or a size class.

j_call clone_size v_call cdr3_length d_call cdr3_aa cdr3_nt
TRBJ2-1 . TRBV25-1 15 . CASSEMGGVDNEQFF TGTGCCAGCAGTGAAATGGGCGGGGTAGACAATGAGCAGTTCTTC
TRBJ2-7 many TRBV10-3 15 TRBD2 CAISGRRAGTDEQYF TGTGCCATCAGTGGCCGTAGAGCGGGAACCGACGAGCAGTACTTC
TRBJ2-5 many TRBV20-1 14 . CSAHDGSRRETQYF TGCAGTGCGCATGACGGGTCGAGAAGGGAGACCCAGTACTTC
TRBJ1-2 . TRBV20-1 11 . CSACQARGFTF TGCAGTGCTTGCCAGGCCCGGGGCTTCACCTTC
TRBJ2-2 many TRBV6-2/TRBV6-3 15 . CASSYQIPGVGELFF TGTGCCAGCAGTTACCAGATTCCAGGGGTCGGGGAGCTGTTTTTT
TRBJ2-3 many TRBV5-1 16 TRBD2 CASSPRSGRDTDTQYF TGCGCCAGCAGCCCTCGGAGCGGGAGAGACACAGATACGCAGTATTTT
TRBJ1-1 many TRBV20-1 14 TRBD1 CSARLQGRDTEAFF TGCAGTGCTCGGTTACAGGGGAGAGACACTGAAGCTTTCTTT
TRBJ2-7 many TRBV29-1 15 . CSGYSRVRSSYEQYF TGCAGCGGATATTCCCGGGTCCGGAGCTCCTACGAGCAGTACTTC
TRBJ1-2 many TRBV20-1 11 . CSADNNYGYTF TGCAGTGCTGACAACAACTATGGCTACACCTTC
TRBJ2-5 many TRBV20-1 13 TRBD2 CSGRLAGLETQYF TGCAGTGGCCGACTAGCGGGGCTAGAGACCCAGTACTTC
TRBJ1-1 many TRBV14 13 . CASGTRLNTEAFF TGTGCCAGCGGGACGCGTCTGAACACTGAAGCTTTCTTT
TRBJ2-7 few TRBV30 15 . CAWNPWASAQYEQYF TGTGCCTGGAACCCCTGGGCTAGCGCGCAATACGAGCAGTACTTC
TRBJ2-1 . TRBV20-1 15 . CSASGEGGVWNEQFF TGCAGTGCTAGTGGGGAGGGGGGAGTATGGAATGAGCAGTTCTTC
TRBJ2-3 many TRBV11-1 16 . CASSFVEGGSTDTQYF TGTGCCAGCAGCTTTGTAGAGGGAGGATCCACAGATACGCAGTATTTT
TRBJ2-5 many TRBV6-5 14 . CASSYSYAQETQYF TGTGCCAGCAGTTATTCGTACGCGCAAGAGACCCAGTACTTC
TRBJ2-7 many TRBV12-3/TRBV12-4 15 TRBD1 CASRPQDRGAGEQYF TGTGCCAGCAGGCCCCAGGACAGGGGGGCTGGCGAGCAGTACTTC
TRBJ2-3 few TRBV7-8 16 TRBD2 CASSLWPSGNTDTQYF TGTGCCAGCAGCTTATGGCCTAGCGGAAACACAGATACGCAGTATTTT
TRBJ1-5 many TRBV5-6 16 . CASSFQGAFPNQPQHF TGTGCCAGCAGCTTTCAAGGGGCGTTCCCTAATCAGCCCCAGCATTTT
TRBJ1-2 many TRBV5-1 14 . CASSLAGVDRGYTF TGCGCCAGCAGCCTGGCCGGTGTGGATCGGGGCTACACCTTC
TRBJ2-1 many TRBV5-1 15 TRBD2 CASSLEAGLFDEQFF TGCGCCAGCAGCTTGGAAGCGGGATTATTTGATGAGCAGTTCTTC
TRBJ2-2 many TRBV4-3 15 . CASSQDPSYIRELFF TGCGCCAGCAGCCAAGACCCTAGCTACATCAGGGAGCTGTTTTTT
TRBJ2-1 many TRBV20-1 14 TRBD2 CSVRRLAGANEQFF TGCAGTGTTAGAAGGCTAGCGGGAGCCAATGAGCAGTTCTTC
TRBJ2-5 many TRBV20-1 18 TRBD2 CSARDQSSGRARMETQYF TGCAGTGCTAGAGATCAGTCTAGCGGGAGGGCCAGGATGGAGACCCAGTACTTC
TRBJ1-4 many TRBV10-3 15 . CAISDSPHGGEKLFF TGTGCCATCAGTGATTCCCCTCATGGGGGTGAAAAACTGTTTTTT
TRBJ2-3 many TRBV20-1 14 . CSAGPGGSADTQYF TGCAGTGCTGGCCCAGGGGGGAGTGCGGATACGCAGTATTTT
TRBJ2-3 few TRBV2 16 TRBD2 CASSGGPSGRQDTQYF TGTGCCAGCAGTGGCGGCCCTAGCGGGAGACAAGATACGCAGTATTTT
TRBJ1-5 few TRBV5-1 17 . CASSLAPAQGRNQPQHF TGCGCCAGCAGCTTGGCTCCGGCTCAAGGGCGCAATCAGCCCCAGCATTTT
TRBJ2-5 many TRBV19 14 TRBD1 CASSIPGQQETQYF TGTGCCAGTAGTATTCCGGGACAGCAAGAGACCCAGTACTTC
TRBJ2-1 few TRBV7-2 12 . CASSPGSLRQFF TGTGCCAGCAGCCCAGGTAGCCTTCGGCAGTTCTTC
TRBJ2-5 many TRBV7-6 12 TRBD2 CASKAGEETQYF TGTGCCAGCAAAGCGGGAGAGGAGACCCAGTACTTC
TRBJ1-3 few TRBV7-6 16 . CASSSPESVSGNTIYF TGTGCCAGCAGCTCCCCCGAGAGCGTCTCTGGAAACACCATATATTTT
TRBJ2-5 many TRBV7-2 20 TRBD2 CASSHPIRLAGEGDRETQYF TGTGCCAGCAGCCACCCCATTCGACTAGCGGGAGAAGGAGACCGGGAGACCCAGTACTTC
TRBJ2-3 few TRBV12-3/TRBV12-4 15 . CATNPLPPGADTQYF TGTGCCACCAATCCCTTGCCCCCAGGAGCTGATACGCAGTATTTT
TRBJ2-2 many TRBV5-1 16 TRBD1 CASSPRTQGATGELFF TGCGCCAGCAGCCCTAGGACACAGGGGGCCACCGGGGAGCTGTTTTTT
TRBJ2-7 many TRBV20-1 12 . CSARGLNYEQYF TGCAGTGCTAGAGGTCTTAACTACGAGCAGTACTTC
TRBJ1-1 many TRBV6-1 15 . CASIPAGGFETEAFF TGTGCCAGCATCCCCGCGGGGGGATTTGAGACTGAAGCTTTCTTT
TRBJ1-3 . TRBV7-2 15 . CASSPTRGGGNTIYF TGTGCCAGCAGCCCGACACGAGGAGGAGGAAACACCATATATTTT